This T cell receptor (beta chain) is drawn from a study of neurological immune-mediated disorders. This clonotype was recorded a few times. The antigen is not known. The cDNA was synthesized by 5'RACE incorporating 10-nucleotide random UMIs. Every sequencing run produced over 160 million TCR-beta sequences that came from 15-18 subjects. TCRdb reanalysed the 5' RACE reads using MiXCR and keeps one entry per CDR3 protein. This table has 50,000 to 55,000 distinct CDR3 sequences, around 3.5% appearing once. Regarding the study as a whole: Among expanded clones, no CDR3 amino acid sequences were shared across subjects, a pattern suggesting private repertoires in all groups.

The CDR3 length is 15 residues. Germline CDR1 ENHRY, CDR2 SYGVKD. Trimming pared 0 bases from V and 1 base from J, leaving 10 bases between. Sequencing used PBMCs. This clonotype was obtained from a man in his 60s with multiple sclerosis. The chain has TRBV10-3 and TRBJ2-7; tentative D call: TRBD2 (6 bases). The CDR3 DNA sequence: TGTGCCATCAGTGAGTCGGTGGCGGGGTCCTACGAGCAGTACTTC. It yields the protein CAISESVAGSYEQYF.